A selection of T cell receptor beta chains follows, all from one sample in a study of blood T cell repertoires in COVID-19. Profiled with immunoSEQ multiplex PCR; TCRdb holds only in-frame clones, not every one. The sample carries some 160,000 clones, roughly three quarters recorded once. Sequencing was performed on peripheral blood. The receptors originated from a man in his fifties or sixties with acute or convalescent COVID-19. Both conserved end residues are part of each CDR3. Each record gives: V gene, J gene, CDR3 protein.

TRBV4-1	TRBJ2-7	CASSQDPLGLVVQQYF
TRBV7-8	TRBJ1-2	CASSNDRIHGYTF
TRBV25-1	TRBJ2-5	CASSEQGPGTQYF
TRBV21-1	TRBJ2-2	CASSKARRQGINTGELFF
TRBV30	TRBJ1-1	CAWRSQGNTEAFF
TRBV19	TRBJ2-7	CASSILRTGGSEQYF
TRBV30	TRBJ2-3	CAWSVSTQYF
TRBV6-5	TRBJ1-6	CASTRTYNSPLHF
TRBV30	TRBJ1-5	CAWSYGGNQPQHF
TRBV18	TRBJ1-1	CASSSSRDRGEAFF
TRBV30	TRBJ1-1	CAWSPRVGANTEAFF
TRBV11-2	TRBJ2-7	CASNDIRETEQYF
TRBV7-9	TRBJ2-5	CASSLVAPSQETQYF
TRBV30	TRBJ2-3	CAWVNARYLDTQYF
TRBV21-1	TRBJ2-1	CASSKVGGTTSGRAYEQFF
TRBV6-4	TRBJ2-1	CASSDIGTPYNEQFF
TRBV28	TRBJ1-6	CASSPGQLNSPLHF
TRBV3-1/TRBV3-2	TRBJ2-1	CASSQMTSGDEQFF
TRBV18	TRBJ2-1	CASSPNRGRNEQFF
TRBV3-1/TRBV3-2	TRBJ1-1	CASSQGAGNTEAFF
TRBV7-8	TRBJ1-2	CASSLMAGELEGYTF
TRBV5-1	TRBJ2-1	CASSLRWTRQGYNEQFF
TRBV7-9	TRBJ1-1	CASSLAQRVNTEAFF
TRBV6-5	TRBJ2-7	CASSYATGLSYEQYF
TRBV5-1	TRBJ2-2	CASTRGDREDTGELFF
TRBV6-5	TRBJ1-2	CASSPVEAYGYTF
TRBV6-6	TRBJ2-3	CASSHEADSTDTQYF
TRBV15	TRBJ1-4	CATSRDIGDNEKLFF
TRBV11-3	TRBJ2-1	CASSWMEGNEQFF
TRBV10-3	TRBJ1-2	CAISELRTGGTYGYTF
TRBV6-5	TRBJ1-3	CASTITGSGNTIYF
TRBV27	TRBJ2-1	CASGRGGGYNEQFF
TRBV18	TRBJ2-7	CASGPDSSYEQYF
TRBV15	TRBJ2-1	CATSWTSGRYDEQFF
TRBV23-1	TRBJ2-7	CASSHNEQYF
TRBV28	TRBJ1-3	CASSRGGVGNTIYF
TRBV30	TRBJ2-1	CAWSGQGSYNEQFF
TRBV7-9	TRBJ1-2	CASSPGQVHYGYTF
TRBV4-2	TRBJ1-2	CASSQDRQGAGGYTF
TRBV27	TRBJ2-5	CASSQYGSGIKQETQYF
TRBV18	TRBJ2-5	CASSETSGSPETQYF
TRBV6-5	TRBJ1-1	CASPRSRDTEAFF
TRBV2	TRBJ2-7	CASRVGGPTYEQYF
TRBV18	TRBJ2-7	CASSLGQGPYEQYF
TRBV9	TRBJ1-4	CASSVGQGAGNEKLFF
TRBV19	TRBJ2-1	CASSLRGYNEQFF
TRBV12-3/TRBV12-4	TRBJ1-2	CASSFQGNYGYTF
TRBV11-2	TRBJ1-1	CASSRSGGNTEAFF